The rows below give T cell receptor beta chains drawn from one sample of a study of response to subunit inactivated influenza vaccine. In TCRdb, the RT-PCR reads were re-called with MiXCR into one record per CDR3 protein. Counted here are about half a million distinct CDR3 sequences, roughly 9.7% occurring once; the ten biggest clones make up approximately 12%. The material was PBMCs from blood, obtained roughly 48 days after vaccination. Receptor source: a man aged 45-60 years who received an inactivated influenza vaccine. The CDR3 runs from the conserved cysteine through the conserved F or W. The D gene is left open where the match is weak. Expanded clones are given a class, and other clones once, few, many or no size at all.

>TRBV5-5|.|.|TRBJ2-1
TGTGCCAGCAGCTTGGAAGCCCTAGCCTACAATGAGCAGTTCTTC
CASSLEALAYNEQFF
>TRBV5-1|.|TRBD2|TRBJ2-5
TGCGCCAGCAGCTTCTCCGTAGCGGGGGGGCGAGAGACCCAGTACTTC
CASSFSVAGGRETQYF
>TRBV29-1|many|.|TRBJ1-4
TGCAGCGTGGGCCGTACAACTAATGAAAAACTGTTTTTT
CSVGRTTNEKLFF
>TRBV28|many|TRBD1|TRBJ2-7
TGTGCCAGCAGTTCCCCGGGACAGGGAAGGTACGAGCAGTACTTC
CASSSPGQGRYEQYF
>TRBV20-1|few|.|TRBJ2-3
TGCAGTGCAACGGGCCGGGTCCACACAGATACGCAGTATTTT
CSATGRVHTDTQYF
>TRBV3-1|.|.|TRBJ2-7
TGTGCCGGCAGTCTTACCGGGGAAGAGCAGTACTTC
CAGSLTGEEQYF
>TRBV10-3|few|.|TRBJ2-1
TGTGCCATCAGTGGACACTCCAATGAGCAGTTCTTC
CAISGHSNEQFF
>TRBV20-1|.|.|TRBJ2-1
TGCAGTGCTAGGGATATTTCAGCGGGCCTATACAATGAGCAGTTCTTC
CSARDISAGLYNEQFF
>TRBV20-1|many|.|TRBJ2-1
TGCAGTGCTAGAGATAAAGGGCAGGGGTACAATGAGCAGTTCTTC
CSARDKGQGYNEQFF
>TRBV20-1|few|.|TRBJ2-7
TGCAGTGTAGGTTCCAGTAGGAGGTCCTACGAGCAGTACTTC
CSVGSSRRSYEQYF
>TRBV20-1|.|.|TRBJ2-2
TGCAGTGCTACTCACCACAGGTTAAGCGCGAACACCGGGGAGCTGTTTTTT
CSATHHRLSANTGELFF
>TRBV10-3|many|TRBD2|TRBJ2-1
TGTGCCATCAGTGAGCAGTCAAGACTAGCGATAAACCCGAATGAGCAGTTCTTC
CAISEQSRLAINPNEQFF
>TRBV10-3|few|.|TRBJ2-1
TGTGCCATCAGGGACAGAGGAGAACAAGGGGTAGCGCCTAACAATGAGCAGTTCTTC
CAIRDRGEQGVAPNNEQFF
>TRBV18|few|.|TRBJ2-1
TGTGCCAGCTCACCAGCCGGGACGGTGATTTCCAATGAGCAGTTCTTC
CASSPAGTVISNEQFF
>TRBV20-1|many|TRBD2|TRBJ2-5
TGCAGTGCTTTTAGCGGGGGACAAGAGACCCAGTACTTC
CSAFSGGQETQYF
>TRBV19|few|.|TRBJ1-5
TGTGCCAGTAGTCCCACGGGGTTAGGTCAGCCCCAGCATTTT
CASSPTGLGQPQHF
>TRBV5-1|few|TRBD1|TRBJ1-5
TGCGCCAGCAGCTTGGGGCCCCTTACAGGGGGCAATCAGCCCCAGCATTTT
CASSLGPLTGGNQPQHF
>TRBV10-2|many|TRBD2|TRBJ2-1
TGCGCCAGCAGTCGAGCTAGCGGGGGGTACGATGAGCAGTTCTTC
CASSRASGGYDEQFF
>TRBV4-1|.|TRBD2|TRBJ2-1
TGCGCCAGCAGCCAAGATGGGACTACCCGCTACAATGAGCAGTTCTTC
CASSQDGTTRYNEQFF
>TRBV7-3|.|.|TRBJ2-1
TGTGCCAGCAGCCCCAGCCAAAGTGTCGCAGGAGACTACAATGAGCAGTTCTTC
CASSPSQSVAGDYNEQFF
>TRBV7-9|many|.|TRBJ2-1
TGTGCCAGCAGCTTACTTCCGGGACTCCCCTACAATGAGCAGTTCTTC
CASSLLPGLPYNEQFF
>TRBV24-1|few|.|TRBJ2-2
TGTGCCACAACAAGGGGAACCGGGGAGCTGTTTTTT
CATTRGTGELFF
>TRBV29-1|many|.|TRBJ2-5
TGCAGCGTAGGCGGGGTACAAGAGACCCAGTACTTC
CSVGGVQETQYF
>TRBV20-1|.|.|TRBJ2-3
TGCAGTGCTAACCACCTAGTAGATACGCAGTATTTT
CSANHLVDTQYF
>TRBV20-1|many|.|TRBJ1-5
TGCAGCGCAACCATAGGGATAGGGCAGCCCCAGCATTTT
CSATIGIGQPQHF
>TRBV6-2/TRBV6-3|few|.|TRBJ1-5
TGTGCCAGCAGTTATGTGATGAGCAATCAGCCCCAGCATTTT
CASSYVMSNQPQHF
>TRBV4-2|many|TRBD2|TRBJ2-7
TGTGCCAGCACCCAAGCGGGAGGTTCCTACGAGCAGTACTTC
CASTQAGGSYEQYF
>TRBV12-3/TRBV12-4|few|TRBD1|TRBJ2-2
TGTGCCAGCCAGGGGGCGTTGAGCGGGGAGCTGTTTTTT
CASQGALSGELFF
>TRBV25-1|few|.|TRBJ2-5
TGTGCCAGCAGTGCGGGGGTACAAGAGACCCAGTACTTC
CASSAGVQETQYF
>TRBV12-3/TRBV12-4|few|.|TRBJ1-6
TGTGCCAGCAGTCCCCACAGGGTTGGCTATAATTCACCCCTCCACTTT
CASSPHRVGYNSPLHF
>TRBV10-3|many|.|TRBJ2-3
TGTGCCATCATGGACCCGAACACAGATACGCAGTATTTT
CAIMDPNTDTQYF
>TRBV5-1|few|TRBD2|TRBJ2-2
TGCGCCAGCAGCGGCGGGACTAGCGGAGGCACCGGGGAGCTGTTTTTT
CASSGGTSGGTGELFF
>TRBV29-1|.|.|TRBJ1-2
TGCAGCGTTGATCAGGACAGTGACTATGGCTACACCTTC
CSVDQDSDYGYTF
>TRBV19|.|TRBD1|TRBJ1-5
TGTGCCACGGGACAGGGGCATAGCAATCAGCCCCAGCATTTT
CATGQGHSNQPQHF
>TRBV12-3/TRBV12-4|few|.|TRBJ1-5
TGTGCCAGCAGTTCCCCGGGAATCTGGGAGCCCCAGCATTTT
CASSSPGIWEPQHF
>TRBV28|many|.|TRBJ2-7
TGTGCCAGCAGTTTATGGGGGACATTCTCCTACGAGCAGTACTTC
CASSLWGTFSYEQYF
>TRBV24-1|many|.|TRBJ2-1
TGTGCCACCAGTGTTATAGGGGGCAATGAGCAGTTCTTC
CATSVIGGNEQFF
>TRBV29-1|many|TRBD2|TRBJ2-3
TGCAGCGTTGTCCGCACTAGCGGCACAGATACGCAGTATTTT
CSVVRTSGTDTQYF
>TRBV10-3|many|.|TRBJ2-7
TGTGCCATCAAAGCAGTAGGGGGTTACGAGCAGTACTTC
CAIKAVGGYEQYF
>TRBV7-2|.|TRBD1|TRBJ2-7
TGTGCCAGCAGCTTAGCGTTGGGGACAGGGGCCGAGCAGTACTTC
CASSLALGTGAEQYF
>TRBV15|many|TRBD1|TRBJ1-2
TGTGCCACCAGCAGAGCTCGGACAGGTCCTTTTTATGGCTACACCTTC
CATSRARTGPFYGYTF
>TRBV7-9|many|TRBD1|TRBJ1-1
TGTGCCAGCACCTTCGGACAGGGCCTTAACACTGAAGCTTTCTTT
CASTFGQGLNTEAFF
>TRBV10-2|.|.|TRBJ1-1
TGCGCCAGCAGTGACAGGGAGGACACTGAAGCTTTCTTT
CASSDREDTEAFF
>TRBV20-1|.|.|TRBJ1-3
TGCAGTGCTAGAGATGAGGGATCTGGAAACACCATATATTTT
CSARDEGSGNTIYF
>TRBV12-3/TRBV12-4|few|.|TRBJ2-2
TGTGCCAGCAGTCTCCTTAAAGGGCCTCTCACCGGGGAGCTGTTTTTT
CASSLLKGPLTGELFF
>TRBV30|many|.|TRBJ2-1
TGTGCCTGGAGTGCGGGGGGCAAATTGGATGAGCAGTTCTTC
CAWSAGGKLDEQFF
>TRBV7-8|.|.|TRBJ1-1
TGTGCCAGCAGCTTAGCTCTAGTGAACACTGAAGCTTTCTTT
CASSLALVNTEAFF
>TRBV6-5|few|.|TRBJ2-7
TGTGCCAGCAGTTACCGGGGTGGCAACGCCTACGAGCAGTACTTC
CASSYRGGNAYEQYF